A selection of T cell receptor beta chains follows, all from one sample in a study of blood T cell dynamics during melanoma immunotherapy. Libraries were prepared by immunoSEQ multiplex PCR; TCRdb keeps only in-frame clonotypes and omits some of them. The sample has 15,000 to 20,000 clones; roughly 92% are singletons. The sample was blood, taken from a patient treated with checkpoint blockade. Receptor source: a human donor with melanoma. CDR3s include the opening cysteine and the closing phenylalanine or tryptophan. The D gene is left open where the match is weak. Only some rows state a clone size, as once, few, many or a class for expanded clones.

>13|TRBJ2-7|.|TRBD2|TRBV4-2
CASSLGLGNEQYF
TGTGCCAGCAGCCTGGGACTAGGAAACGAGCAGTACTTC
>15|TRBJ2-3|.|.|TRBV27
CASSLWGTLKDTQYF
TGTGCCAGCAGTTTATGGGGGACCCTGAAAGATACGCAGTATTTT
>10|TRBJ2-1|once|.|TRBV19
CASSANEQFF
TGTGCCAGTAGTGCCAATGAGCAGTTCTTC
>17|TRBJ2-2|.|.|TRBV7-2
CASSATFDRPNTGELFF
TGTGCCAGCAGCGCTACCTTCGACAGACCGAACACCGGGGAGCTGTTTTTT
>13|TRBJ1-2|once|.|TRBV27
CASSLTRNYGYTF
TGTGCCAGCAGTTTAACCAGAAACTATGGCTACACCTTC
>14|TRBJ1-1|.|TRBD1|TRBV11-2
CASSSTGVRTEAFF
TGTGCCAGCAGCTCGACAGGGGTGAGGACTGAAGCTTTCTTT
>13|TRBJ1-2|.|.|TRBV7-9
CASAHIGNYGYTF
TGTGCCAGCGCTCATATAGGCAACTATGGCTACACCTTC
>15|TRBJ2-7|.|.|TRBV18
CASSPKGVQVAEQYF
TGTGCCAGCTCACCAAAGGGTGTTCAGGTAGCCGAGCAGTACTTC
>17|TRBJ2-3|.|TRBD2|TRBV4-2
CASSQSGTSGGADTQYF
TGTGCCAGCAGCCAATCCGGGACTAGCGGGGGGGCAGATACGCAGTATTTT
>14|TRBJ2-7|.|TRBD1|TRBV16
CASTYRQGALEQYF
TGTGCCAGCACCTATCGGCAGGGGGCCTTGGAGCAGTACTTC
>14|TRBJ2-1|.|.|TRBV19
CASSISPAYNEQFF
TGTGCCAGTAGTATTTCTCCAGCGTACAATGAGCAGTTCTTC
>15|TRBJ2-1|.|TRBD2|TRBV7-2
CASRTGTSGYNEQFF
TGTGCCAGCAGGACCGGGACTAGCGGTTACAATGAGCAGTTCTTC
>16|TRBJ2-1|.|.|TRBV11-2
CASSTVGPVGNNEQFF
TGTGCCAGCAGCACAGTGGGGCCAGTGGGGAACAATGAGCAGTTCTTC
>13|TRBJ2-5|.|.|TRBV28
CASSQGYQETQYF
TGTGCCAGCAGTCAGGGGTACCAAGAGACCCAGTACTTC
>13|TRBJ2-2|.|.|TRBV18
CASSGQGSGELFF
TGTGCCAGCTCAGGCCAGGGTTCCGGGGAGCTGTTTTTT
>12|TRBJ1-2|.|TRBD1|TRBV28
CASRLGDRLPFF
TGTGCCAGCAGGCTTGGGGACAGGCTACCATTCTTC
>12|TRBJ2-7|.|.|TRBV29-1
CSVEQGAYEQYF
TGCAGCGTTGAACAGGGCGCCTACGAGCAGTACTTC
>15|TRBJ1-1|few|.|TRBV9
CASSVAGARNTEAFF
TGTGCCAGCAGCGTAGCGGGGGCTAGGAACACTGAAGCTTTCTTT
>14|TRBJ2-7|.|TRBD1|TRBV9
CASSVGQGAGEQYF
TGTGCCAGCAGCGTAGGGCAGGGGGCAGGAGAGCAGTACTTC